This entry lists 12 T cell receptor beta chains sequenced from one sample in a study of CD8+CD57+ T cells in acquired aplastic anemia. Genomic DNA, serving as template, underwent TCR beta VDJ and CDR3 profiling. TCRdb itself ran the reads through MiXCR, one entry per CDR3 protein. The table records under 150,000 distinct CDR3 sequences, over 30% of them present only once. Patients selected for sequencing had displayed CD8+CD57+ cell expansion by flow cytometry. The sample taken for sequencing was sorted CD4+, CD8+, or CD8+CD57+ T cells (not recorded which) from PBMCs. These receptors were taken from a human donor with aplastic anemia.

About this clonotype: It may be a read error: a sequence one base away is much more abundant. The chain's CDR3 is CASGRGGQSNTEAFF. The CDR3 DNA reads TGTGCTAGTGGTCGTGGCGGACAGTCGAACACTGAAGCTTTCTTT. V and J are TRBV12-5 and TRBJ1-1; maybe TRBD1 (6 bases). The CDR3 loop spans 15 amino acids. In germline, CDR1 is LGHNT, CDR2 FRNRAP. V dropped 5 bases and J dropped 1 base, with 14 bases sitting between them.

This clonotype was counted at least ten times. The V gene is TRBV6-2 or TRBV6-3, the J gene TRBJ1-2; D is undetermined. The ends were cut back, 4 bases at V and 2 bases at J, with 14 bases in the middle. Germline V gene lookup returns CDR1 MNHEY and CDR2 SVGEGT. The CDR3 covers 15 residues. CDR3 region: CASSSLQRQNYGYTF. CDR3 in DNA: TGTGCCAGCAGTTCCCTCCAGCGGCAGAACTATGGCTACACCTTC.

This clonotype was observed a handful of times. A much more abundant neighbour one base away suggests this may be a read error. The DNA for the CDR3 is TGCAGTGCTGACCTACCCACAGGGTCAGATACGCAGTATTTT. Amino acid sequence: CSADLPTGSDTQYF. This chain connects TRBV20-1 to TRBJ2-3; a possible D gene is TRBD1 (6 bases). This CDR3 contains 14 residues. The V end lost 5 bases, the J end lost 4 bases, and 16 bases lay between the germline ends. CDR1 DFQATT and CDR2 SNEGSKA come from the germline V gene (reference sequence).

This chain uses TRBV4-1 with TRBJ1-4; D is uncertain. Between the trimmed V and J ends, which lost 1 base and 8 bases, there was a span of 17 bases. The CDR3 sequence is 16 residues long. The germline V gene has CDR1 MGHRA and CDR2 YSYEKL. In nucleotides, the CDR3 is TGCGCCAGCAGCCAAGGTAGGAGCGACGGGCGGGAAAAACTGTTTTTT. Its protein is CASSQGRSDGREKLFF.

Many counts were recorded for this clonotype. The rearrangement uses TRBV30 and TRBJ1-3; D call uncertain. Per the germline V gene, CDR1 is GTSNPN and CDR2 is SVGIG (reference sequence). CDR3 length: 12 amino acids. The V and J ends lost 0 bases and 4 bases respectively, with 4 bases between them. The CDR3 reads CAWSVGGNTIYF. CDR3 DNA: TGTGCCTGGAGTGTTGGAGGAAACACCATATATTTT.

V is TRBV19 and J is TRBJ2-2; 7 nucleotides line up with TRBD1. V was pared by 9 bases and J by 4 bases, with 5 bases of the junction left unmatched. The CDR3 loop spans 13 amino acids. The V gene's germline CDR1 is LNHDA and CDR2 SQIVND (reference sequence). This CDR3 reads CASETGFTGELFF. In nucleotides, the CDR3 is TGTGCCAGCGAGACAGGGTTCACCGGGGAGCTGTTTTTT.

The chain joins TRBV18 to TRBJ1-1; D is unclear. CDR1 is KGHSH and CDR2 is LQKENI in the germline V gene. V was pared by 3 bases and J by 4 bases, with 9 bases between. CDR3 length: 13 residues. The CDR3: CASSPSFGTEAFF. In DNA, the CDR3 is TGTGCCAGCTCACCCAGCTTTGGCACTGAAGCTTTCTTT.

Many counts were recorded for this clonotype. The chain's CDR3 is CASSLAGGGTDTQYF. CDR3 sequence (DNA): TGCGCCAGCAGCTTGGCGGGGGGTGGCACAGATACGCAGTATTTT. V and J are TRBV5-1 and TRBJ2-3; TRBD2 matches 7 bases. CDR1 SGHRS and CDR2 YFSETQ come from the germline V gene. J was trimmed by 1 base and V by 0 bases; bases with no gene match: 2. The CDR3 runs to 15 residues. Looking up the rest from reference TRBV5-1 and TRBJ2-3 gives the full variable domain: KAGVTQTPRYLIKTRGQQVTLSCSPISGHRSVSWYQQTPGQGLQFLFEYFSETQRNKGNFPGRFSGRQFSNSRSEMNVSTLELGDSALYLCASSLAGGGTDTQYFGPGTRLTVL.

This clonotype came up many times. V gene TRBV12-5 combines with J gene TRBJ1-6; TRBD1 might be the D (5 bases). The CDR3 totals 15 residues. CDR1 is LGHNT and CDR2 is FRNRAP in the germline V gene. Trimming removed 5 bases from V and 8 bases from J, with 16 bases in between. The CDR3 nucleotides are TGTGCTAGTGGTCCCTCGGGGGGTAGGCATTCACCCCTCCACTTT. It encodes CASGPSGGRHSPLHF.

This clonotype has ten or more counts. This chain links TRBV14 with TRBJ1-6; D ambiguous. This CDR3 has 14 amino acids. The germline V and J ends were trimmed by 1 base and 9 bases, with 10 bases remaining between them. Germline assignment: CDR1 SGHDN and CDR2 FVKESK. The CDR3 here is CASSQGVSFSPLHF. The CDR3 nucleotides read TGTGCCAGCAGCCAAGGGGTTAGTTTTTCACCCCTCCACTTT.

This clonotype was picked up a small number of times. The J gene is TRBJ2-1, the V gene TRBV20-1; 9 bases match TRBD2. V gave up 0 bases and J gave up 0 bases; unmatched junction bases: 6. The CDR3 is 17 residues long. The germline gives CDR1 DFQATT, CDR2 SNEGSKA (reference sequence). Written as DNA, the CDR3 is TGCAGTGCTAGAGATTTTGTTAGCGGGGGCTCCTACAATGAGCAGTTCTTC. As protein: CSARDFVSGGSYNEQFF.

On this clonotype itself: A much larger clone sits a single nucleotide away, making a read error possible. The chain couples TRBV10-3 to TRBJ2-3, with a tentative D call TRBD2 (5 bases). The J call may be wrong; the DNA end is better matched by TRBJ2-2. The CDR3 runs 14 residues. Germline CDR1 reads ENHRY; CDR2 reads SYGVKD. CDR3 nucleotides: TGTGCCATCAGAGTCCCAAGGGCGGGCGGGGAGCTGTTTTTT. This sequence encodes CAIRVPRAGGELFF.